Each of the 12 T cell receptor beta chains below was sequenced from the same sample in a study of shared clonotypes between healthy human individuals. Sequencing used immunoSEQ multiplex PCR; TCRdb keeps in-frame clones, though not all of them. This table holds about a million clones, 77% found once. The sequenced sample was memory CD4+ T cells from PBMCs. Regarding subset: CD45RA-negative fraction. Source of these receptors: a man aged 18 to 30 in good health. Some clones in this sample may be carry-over from other donors' samples.

This CDR3 is CASSMGIGEGTQYF. CDR3 in DNA: TGTGCCAGTAGTATGGGCATAGGAGAGGGGACCCAGTACTTC. V usage is TRBV19 and J usage is TRBJ2-5; perhaps TRBD2 as D (5 bases). The V end was cut by 3 bases, the J end by 7 bases, with 15 bases between. This CDR3 has 14 residues. Germline values: CDR1 LNHDA, CDR2 SQIVND (reference sequence).

The genes are TRBV2 and TRBJ1-2; 9 bases align to TRBD1. The germline V gene has CDR1 SNHLY and CDR2 FYNNEI. The CDR3 is made up of 17 amino acids. Trimming cost V 3 bases and J 4 bases; bases outside gene matches: 12. CDR3 protein: CASSDPPGTGSGYGYTF. The CDR3 nucleotides read TGTGCCAGCAGTGACCCCCCCGGGACAGGGTCAGGCTATGGCTACACCTTC.

V and J are TRBV19 and TRBJ1-1; possible D gene TRBD1, 5 bases. The length of the CDR3 is 17 residues. Germline V gives CDR1 LNHDA, CDR2 SQIVND (reference sequence). V lost 9 bases to trimming and J lost 1 base, with 24 bases between them. The DNA for the CDR3 is TGTGCCAGCTTCCCCCCTAATTCTGGGGCACCGAACACTGAAGCTTTCTTT. Its translation: CASFPPNSGAPNTEAFF.

V gene TRBV6-1 combines with J gene TRBJ2-3; TRBD2 might be the D (6 bases). Germline values: CDR1 MNHNS, CDR2 SASEGT. Trimming stripped 3 bases from V and 6 bases from J, with 13 bases between. CDR3 size: 14 residues. CDR3 region: CASSETREVDTQYF. The CDR3 bases are TGTGCCAGCAGTGAGACTAGAGAAGTGGATACGCAGTATTTT.

This sequence joins TRBV14 and TRBJ1-2, with TRBD1 identical over 9 bases. J was trimmed by 7 bases and V by 4 bases; bases with no gene match: 7. Germline-derived CDR1 and CDR2 are SGHDN and FVKESK. The CDR3 has 14 amino acids. The CDR3 spells CASSRTQGASGYTF. The CDR3 DNA reads as TGTGCCAGCAGCCGGACACAGGGGGCGAGTGGCTACACCTTC.

The gene calls are TRBV21-1 and TRBJ1-5. TRBV21-1 is a recognized pseudogene. The CDR3 contains 13 residues. CDR3 in amino acids: CASSKVPHQPQHF. The CDR3 nucleotides read TGTGCCAGCAGCAAAGTCCCTCATCAGCCCCAGCATTTT.

V gene TRBV7-9 combines with J gene TRBJ1-3, with TRBD1 matching 7 bases. The V gene end was trimmed by 5 bases and the J gene end by 0 bases; junction bases not matched to a gene: 10. Germline V gene sequence: CDR1 SEHNR, CDR2 FQNEAQ (reference sequence). CDR3 size: 17 residues. This CDR3 is CASSLPAGDSSGNTIYF. The CDR3 DNA sequence: TGTGCCAGCAGCCTACCAGCAGGGGACAGCTCTGGAAACACCATATATTTT.

The V and J genes are TRBV4-1 and TRBJ2-5; 10 bases map to TRBD1. The CDR3 is 16 amino acids. Germline loops: CDR1 MGHRA, CDR2 YSYEKL. V gave up 4 bases and J gave up 4 bases; unmatched junction bases: 9. CDR3 DNA: TGCGCCAGCAGCCGCACCGGGACAGGGGAGTTAGAGACCCAGTACTTC. This encodes CASSRTGTGELETQYF.

The genes are TRBV6-5 and TRBJ2-1; D is uncertain. The CDR3 is 14 residues long. Deletions cut 2 bases from V and 6 bases from J, with 11 bases between. CDR1 MNHEY and CDR2 SVGAGI come from the germline V gene. CDR3 nucleotide sequence: TGTGCCAGCAGTTACCCCCCGGGTACCAATGAGCAGTTCTTC. It specifies CASSYPPGTNEQFF.

The chain has TRBV2 and TRBJ1-4; D unclear. V was pared by 3 bases and J by 8 bases, with 16 bases between. This CDR3 spans 15 amino acids. The V gene's germline CDR1 is SNHLY and CDR2 FYNNEI. CDR3 sequence reads: CASSDIPGRGEKLFF. The CDR3 DNA reads TGTGCCAGCAGTGATATTCCAGGTCGAGGGGAAAAACTGTTTTTT.

The chain recombines TRBV6-5 with TRBJ2-7; 7 bases fit TRBD1. Germline-derived CDR1 and CDR2 are MNHEY and SVGAGI. The CDR3 contains 15 residues. V gave up 5 bases and J gave up 3 bases; unmatched junction bases: 10. CDR3 protein: CASSTPGTALYEQYF. The CDR3 nucleotides read TGTGCCAGCAGTACACCCGGGACAGCCCTCTACGAGCAGTACTTC.

This clone was picked up a small number of times. V is TRBV6-5 and J is TRBJ1-1; 7 bases agree with TRBD1. V shed 7 bases and J 1 base; nucleotides not matched to a gene: 9. This CDR3 is built from 15 residues. Per germline, CDR1 MNHEY and CDR2 SVGAGI. The CDR3 bases are TGTGCCAGCACCGGGGGGGGACAGAGGAACACTGAAGCTTTCTTT. Translation: CASTGGGQRNTEAFF.